The T cell receptor (beta chain) under discussion was sequenced for a study of CD8 T cells in ankylosing spondylitis. Overall study findings and caveats: Apparently characteristic of ankylosing spondylitis blood was a TCR beta motif (about 8 highly homologous variants).

The authors made TCR beta libraries by quantitative 5'-RACE with molecular barcodes. TCRdb itself ran the 5' RACE reads through MiXCR, one entry per CDR3 protein. This sample has around 130,000 distinct CDR3 sequences; around 8.5% occur once, and the top ten carry about 3.3%. There are 14 residues in the CDR3. Germline V lookup: CDR1 MNHEY, CDR2 SMNVEV (reference sequence). This clonotype was seen ten or more times. Its matching antigen is unknown. Relative to the germline gene, one junction end is altered; a read error may explain this. This TCR was sampled from a male donor with ankylosing spondylitis or in good health (not recorded which). Sequenced material: blood, either unsorted or a sorted T cell fraction (not recorded which). V gene TRBV27 combines with J gene TRBJ2-5, with a weak D call TRBD1 (6 bases). The chain's CDR3 is CASSPTGSQGTQYF. CDR3 nucleotide sequence: TGTGCCAGCAGTCCAACAGGGTCTCAAGGGACCCAGTACTTC.